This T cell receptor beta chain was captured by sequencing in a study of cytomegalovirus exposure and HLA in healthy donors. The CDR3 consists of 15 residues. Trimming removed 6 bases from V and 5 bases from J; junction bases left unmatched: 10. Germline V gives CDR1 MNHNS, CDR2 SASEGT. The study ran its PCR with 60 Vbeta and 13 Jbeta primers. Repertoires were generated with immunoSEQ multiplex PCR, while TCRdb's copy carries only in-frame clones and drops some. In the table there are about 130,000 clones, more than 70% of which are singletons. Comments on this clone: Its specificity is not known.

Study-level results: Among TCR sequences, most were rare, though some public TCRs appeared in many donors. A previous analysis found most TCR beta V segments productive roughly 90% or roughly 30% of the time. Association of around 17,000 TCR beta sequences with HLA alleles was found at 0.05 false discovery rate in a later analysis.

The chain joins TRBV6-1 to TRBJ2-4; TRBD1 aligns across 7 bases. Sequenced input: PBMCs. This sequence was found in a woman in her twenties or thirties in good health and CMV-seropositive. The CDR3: CASRTRGQAQNIQYF. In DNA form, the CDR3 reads TGTGCCAGCAGAACTAGGGGGCAGGCACAAAACATTCAGTACTTC.